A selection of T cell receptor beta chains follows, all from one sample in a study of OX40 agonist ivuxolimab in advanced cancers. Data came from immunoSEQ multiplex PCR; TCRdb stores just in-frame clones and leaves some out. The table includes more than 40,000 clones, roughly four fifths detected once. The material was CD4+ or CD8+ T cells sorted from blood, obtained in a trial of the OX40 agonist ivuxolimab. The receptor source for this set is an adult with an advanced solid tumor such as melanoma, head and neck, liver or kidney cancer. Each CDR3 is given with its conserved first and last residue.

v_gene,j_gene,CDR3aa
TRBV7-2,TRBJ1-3,CASSAHRATSGNTIYF
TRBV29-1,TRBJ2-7,CSISSRGFENEQYF
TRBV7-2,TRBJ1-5,CASSLWEGRNQPQHF
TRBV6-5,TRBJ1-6,CASRRDSYNSPLHF
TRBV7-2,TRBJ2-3,CASSLAGASTDTQYF
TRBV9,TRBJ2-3,CASSVGGVTDTQYF
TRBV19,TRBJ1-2,CASSSDRGHRSDGYTF
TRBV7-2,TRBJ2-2,CASSSRQGTGELFF
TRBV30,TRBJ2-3,CAWSAGGTDTQYF
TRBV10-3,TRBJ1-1,CAISDNGVANTEAFF
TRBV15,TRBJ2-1,CATSGKRLGEQFF
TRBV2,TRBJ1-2,CASSPDIYGYTF
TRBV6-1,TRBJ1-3,CASSNQGFAGNTIYF
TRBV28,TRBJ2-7,CASIEGGWTRPRSHEQYF
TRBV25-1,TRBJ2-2,CASSGGQGANTGELFF
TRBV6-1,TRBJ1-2,CASSQQAYGYTF
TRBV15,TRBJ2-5,CATESQETQYF
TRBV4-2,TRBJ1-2,CASSQVLGGRFYGYTF
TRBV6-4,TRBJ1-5,CASFPHPSNQPQHF
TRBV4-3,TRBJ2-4,CASSQDLLGWSKNIQYF
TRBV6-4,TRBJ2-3,CASSLDGSIDTQYF
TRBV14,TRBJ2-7,CASSLPQAGHEQYF
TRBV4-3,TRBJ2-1,CASSQDGAGLGNEQFF
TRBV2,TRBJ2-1,CASSVYGANYNEQFF
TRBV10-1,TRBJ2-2,CASSESGYNTGELFF
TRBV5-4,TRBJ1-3,CASSLVGGRGAGNTIYF
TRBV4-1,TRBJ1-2,CASSRSPRETSGYTF
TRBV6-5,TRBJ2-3,CATRLAGSTDTQYF
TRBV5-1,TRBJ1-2,CASRGGLTNYGYTF
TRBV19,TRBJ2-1,CASRRDRNYNEQFF
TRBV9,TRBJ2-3,CASSAQGQGGTDTQYF
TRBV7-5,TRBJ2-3,CARSIHGTSGGTDTQYF
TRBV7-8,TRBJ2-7,CASSLEGTTGTYEQYF
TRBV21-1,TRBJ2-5,CASSKGGKETQYF
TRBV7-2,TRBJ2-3,CASSWGGTDTQYF
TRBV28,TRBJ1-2,CASRIPRGYHGYTF
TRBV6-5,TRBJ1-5,CASTSPGEGPQHF
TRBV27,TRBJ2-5,CASRSRLRDREETQYF
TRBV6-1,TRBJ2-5,CASSLDPGKETQYF
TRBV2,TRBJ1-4,CASSEMGQEGKLFF
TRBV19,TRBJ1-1,CASSAWDLPKEAFF
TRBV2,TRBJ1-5,CASRGQSNQPQHF
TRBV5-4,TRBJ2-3,CASSPSGAISTDTQYF
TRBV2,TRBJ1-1,CASWGLNTEAFF
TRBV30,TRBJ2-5,CAWRQGLRGAGETQYF
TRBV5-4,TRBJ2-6,CASSLGTRRGAGANVLTF
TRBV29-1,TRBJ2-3,CSAAPGLRTDTQYF
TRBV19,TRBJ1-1,CASSIWEGGVTEAFF
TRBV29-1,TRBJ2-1,CSVVGQGSEQFF
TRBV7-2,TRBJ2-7,CASSLARDTSYEQYF
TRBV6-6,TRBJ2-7,CASSRDRGEQYF